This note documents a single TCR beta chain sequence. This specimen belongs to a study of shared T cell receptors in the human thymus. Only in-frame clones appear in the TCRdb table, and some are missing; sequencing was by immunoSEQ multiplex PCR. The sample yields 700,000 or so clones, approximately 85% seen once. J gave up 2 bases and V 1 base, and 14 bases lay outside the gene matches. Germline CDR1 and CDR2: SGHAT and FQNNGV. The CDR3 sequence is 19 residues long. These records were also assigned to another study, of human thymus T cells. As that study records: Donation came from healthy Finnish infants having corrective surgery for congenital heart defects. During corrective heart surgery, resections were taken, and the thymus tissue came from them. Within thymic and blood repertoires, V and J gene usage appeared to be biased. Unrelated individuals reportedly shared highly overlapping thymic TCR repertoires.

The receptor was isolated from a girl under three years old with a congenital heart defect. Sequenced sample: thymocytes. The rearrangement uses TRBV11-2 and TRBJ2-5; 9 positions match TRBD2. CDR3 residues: CASSLAGGLLAGDQETQYF. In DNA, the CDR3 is TGTGCCAGCAGCTTAGCAGGGGGTCTACTAGCGGGCGATCAAGAGACCCAGTACTTC.